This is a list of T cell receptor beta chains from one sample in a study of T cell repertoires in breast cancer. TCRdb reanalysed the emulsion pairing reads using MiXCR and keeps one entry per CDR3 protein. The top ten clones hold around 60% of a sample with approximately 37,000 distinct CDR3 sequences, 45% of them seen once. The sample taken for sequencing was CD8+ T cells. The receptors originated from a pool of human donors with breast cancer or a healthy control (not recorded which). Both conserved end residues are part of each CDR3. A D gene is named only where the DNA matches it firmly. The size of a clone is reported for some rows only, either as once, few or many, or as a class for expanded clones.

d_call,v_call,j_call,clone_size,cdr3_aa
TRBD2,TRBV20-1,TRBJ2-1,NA,CSARVGLAGSYEQFF
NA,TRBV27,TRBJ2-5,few,CASSFSAGRETQYF
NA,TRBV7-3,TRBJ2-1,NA,CASSLMGTGYNEQFF
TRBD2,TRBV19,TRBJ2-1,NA,CASSMGSGGSSYNEQFF
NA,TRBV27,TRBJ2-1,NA,CASSLLHRGGLSNEQFF
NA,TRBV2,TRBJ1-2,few,CASSEVTRGDYGYTF
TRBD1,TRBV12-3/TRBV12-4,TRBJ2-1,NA,CTSTHDRGTNEQFF
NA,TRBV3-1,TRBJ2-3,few,CASSQVGGAGPGTQYF
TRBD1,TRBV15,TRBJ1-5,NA,CAAGDRGLSNQPQHF
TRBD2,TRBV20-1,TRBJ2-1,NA,CSARGASGWQVLNEQFF
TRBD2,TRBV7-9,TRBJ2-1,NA,CASIGGGRYNEQFF
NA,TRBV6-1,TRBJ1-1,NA,CANRHTEAFF
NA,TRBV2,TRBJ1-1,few,CASSPQGTEAFF
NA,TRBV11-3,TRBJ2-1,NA,CASSPDSNNEQFF
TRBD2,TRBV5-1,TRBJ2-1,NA,CASSGGGAYNEQFF
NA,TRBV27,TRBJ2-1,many,CASSLYRVNEQFF
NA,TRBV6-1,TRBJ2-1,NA,CASIGVSNEQFF
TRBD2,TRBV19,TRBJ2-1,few,CASSTLFSGGYHDEQFF
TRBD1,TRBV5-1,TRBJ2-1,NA,CASSGGTGPEQFF
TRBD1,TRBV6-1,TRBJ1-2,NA,CASTGDRRGGYTF
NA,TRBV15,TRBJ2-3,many,CATRAELLTDTQYF
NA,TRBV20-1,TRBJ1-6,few,CSARDQGWGSPLHF
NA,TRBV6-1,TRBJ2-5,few,CASSLVAYGGTQYF
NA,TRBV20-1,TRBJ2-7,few,CSGQTGGAYEQYF
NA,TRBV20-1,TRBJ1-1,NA,CSARDTGRDTEAFF
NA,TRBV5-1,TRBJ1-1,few,CASSPPVGAEAFF
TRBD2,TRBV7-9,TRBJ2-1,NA,CASSLMGGPGNEQFF
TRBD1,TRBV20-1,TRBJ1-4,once,CSARDSQGAGEKLFF
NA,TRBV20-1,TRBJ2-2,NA,CSARPHVASVTGELFF
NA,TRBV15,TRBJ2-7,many,CATSTGLSNYEQYF
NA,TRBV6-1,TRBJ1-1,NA,CASSDHVGTRGAFF
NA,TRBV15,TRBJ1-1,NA,CATGWTGLNTEAFF
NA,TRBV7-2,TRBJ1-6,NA,CASSFIGDNSPLHF
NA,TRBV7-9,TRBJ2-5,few,CASSLTVETQYF
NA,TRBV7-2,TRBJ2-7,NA,CASSQYGPDYEQYF
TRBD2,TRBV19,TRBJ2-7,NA,CASSPGTSFEQYF
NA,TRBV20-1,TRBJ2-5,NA,CSANPHREGMETQYF
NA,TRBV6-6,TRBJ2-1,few,CASSYGGSSYNEQFF
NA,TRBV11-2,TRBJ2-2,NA,CASSFALGTGELFF
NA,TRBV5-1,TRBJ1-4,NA,CASSLRTTNEKLFF
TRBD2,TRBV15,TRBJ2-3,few,CATSRSLAGGTDTQYF
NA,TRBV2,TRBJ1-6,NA,CASREINSPLHF
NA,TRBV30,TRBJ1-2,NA,CAWSVRSVYGYTF
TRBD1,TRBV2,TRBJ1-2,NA,CASSGGDSRDLYGYTF
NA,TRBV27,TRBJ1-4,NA,CASTRAGSREKLFF
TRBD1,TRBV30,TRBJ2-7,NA,CAWSPGQVQYF
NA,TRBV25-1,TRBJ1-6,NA,CASSDRAVGPLHF
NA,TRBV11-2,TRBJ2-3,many,CASRELSRTDTQYF
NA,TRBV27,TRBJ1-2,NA,CASSLSGNSYTF
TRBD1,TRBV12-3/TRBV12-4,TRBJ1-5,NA,CATRTGNQPQHF
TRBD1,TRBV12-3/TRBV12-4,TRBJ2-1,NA,CASTPGRDRGVKPYNEQFF
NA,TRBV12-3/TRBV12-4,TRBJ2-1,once,CANSRVQHNEQFF
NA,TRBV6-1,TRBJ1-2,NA,CASSPHGEPLGWGYTF
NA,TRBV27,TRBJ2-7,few,CASSSPLDYEQYF
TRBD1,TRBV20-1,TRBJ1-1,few,CSAGQGVSTEAFF